This T cell receptor (beta chain) was captured in a study of T cell responses to AZD1222 COVID-19 vaccine. Study-wide findings and caveats: Clonal diversity was possibly underestimated, and the donors were mostly white British, with more females.

The method was immunoSEQ multiplex PCR; TCRdb's version includes in-frame clones alone and lacks a portion of them. The sample shows fewer than 150,000 clones, around 85% of them seen only once. About this clone itself: The antigen is not known.

Germline values: CDR1 LNHDA, CDR2 SQIVND (reference sequence). The CDR3 runs 14 residues. Trimming removed 8 bases from V and 1 base from J, with 12 bases in between. Sample: peripheral blood, taken on day 0 of AZD1222 vaccination. This chain links TRBV19 with TRBJ1-3, with D unclear. This clonotype was obtained from an adult in good health. Here the CDR3 DNA reads TGTGCCAGTGGACTGACTGCTTCTGGAAACACCATATATTTT. This gives the protein CASGLTASGNTIYF.